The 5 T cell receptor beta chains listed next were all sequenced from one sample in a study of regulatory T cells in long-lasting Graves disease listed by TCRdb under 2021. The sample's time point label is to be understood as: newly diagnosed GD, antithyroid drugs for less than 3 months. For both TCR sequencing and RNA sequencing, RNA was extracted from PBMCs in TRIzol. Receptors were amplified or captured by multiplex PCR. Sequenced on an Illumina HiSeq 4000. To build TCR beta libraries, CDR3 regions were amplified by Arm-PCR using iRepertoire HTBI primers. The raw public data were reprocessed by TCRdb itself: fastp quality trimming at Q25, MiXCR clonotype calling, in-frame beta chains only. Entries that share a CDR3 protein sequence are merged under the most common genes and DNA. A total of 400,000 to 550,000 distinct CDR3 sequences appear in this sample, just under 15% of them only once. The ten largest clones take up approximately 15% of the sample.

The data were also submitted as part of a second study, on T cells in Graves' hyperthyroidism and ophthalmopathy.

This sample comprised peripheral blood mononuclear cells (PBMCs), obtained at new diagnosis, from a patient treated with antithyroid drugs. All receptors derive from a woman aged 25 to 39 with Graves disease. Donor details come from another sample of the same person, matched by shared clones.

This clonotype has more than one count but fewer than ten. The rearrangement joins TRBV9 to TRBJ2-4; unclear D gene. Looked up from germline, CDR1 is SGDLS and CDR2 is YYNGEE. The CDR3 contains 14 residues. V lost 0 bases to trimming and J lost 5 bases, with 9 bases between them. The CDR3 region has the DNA TGTGCCAGCAGCGTAGGTGGTATGGAAAACATTCAGTACTTC. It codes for CASSVGGMENIQYF. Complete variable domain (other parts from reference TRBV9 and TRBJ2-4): DSGVTQTPKHLITATGQRVTLRCSPRSGDLSVYWYQQSLDQGLQFLIQYYNGEERAKGNILERFSAQQFPDLHSELNLSSLELGDSALYFCASSVGGMENIQYFGAGTRLSVL.

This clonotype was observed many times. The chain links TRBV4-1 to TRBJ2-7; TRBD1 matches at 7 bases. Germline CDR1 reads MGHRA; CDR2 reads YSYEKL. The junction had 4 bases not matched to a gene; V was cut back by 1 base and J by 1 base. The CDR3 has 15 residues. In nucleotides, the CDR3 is TGCGCCAGCAGCCAAGTTGGGACAGCTTCCTACGAGCAGTACTTC. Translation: CASSQVGTASYEQYF.

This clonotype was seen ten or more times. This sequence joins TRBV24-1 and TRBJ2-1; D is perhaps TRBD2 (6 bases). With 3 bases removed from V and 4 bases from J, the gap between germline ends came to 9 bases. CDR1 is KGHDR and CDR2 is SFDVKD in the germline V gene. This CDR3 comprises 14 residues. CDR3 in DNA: TGTGCCACCAGTGATCGCGGGGTTTACAATGAGCAGTTCTTC. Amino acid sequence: CATSDRGVYNEQFF.

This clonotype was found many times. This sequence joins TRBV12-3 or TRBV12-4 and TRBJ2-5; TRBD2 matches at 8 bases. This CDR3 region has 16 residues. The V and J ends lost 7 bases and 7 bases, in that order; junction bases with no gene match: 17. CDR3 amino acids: CASTNSGTSGRVTQYF. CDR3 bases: TGTGCCAGCACCAACTCCGGGACCAGCGGGAGAGTGACCCAGTACTTC.

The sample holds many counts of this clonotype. CDR3 in amino acids: CASSQTLAGAKQQYF. The CDR3 bases are TGTGCCAGCAGCCAAACACTAGCGGGAGCTAAGCAGCAGTACTTC. The gene calls are TRBV11-2 and TRBJ2-7, with 11 bases lining up with TRBD2. Germline V lookup: CDR1 SGHAT, CDR2 FQNNGV. The CDR3 length is 15 residues. Trimming removed 5 bases from V and 8 bases from J; junction bases left unmatched: 11. The full variable domain, completed using reference TRBV11-2 and TRBJ2-7, is EAGVAQSPRYKIIEKRQSVAFWCNPISGHATLYWYQQILGQGPKLLIQFQNNGVVDDSQLPKDRFSAERLKGVDSTLKIQPAKLEDSAVYLCASSQTLAGAKQQYFGPGTRLTVT.